The 29 T cell receptor beta chains listed next were all sequenced from one sample in a study of a mutant IDH1 vaccine in newly diagnosed glioma. The time point was: week 23, last vaccination. Vaccination used 300 ug of mutant IDH1 20-mer peptide per dose, with topical imiquimod. The antigens for these receptors are not known. Only in-frame clones appear in the TCRdb table, and some are missing; sequencing was by immunoSEQ multiplex PCR. The sample contains around 85,000 clones, approximately 85% of which appear only once. Sequencing was performed on PBMCs, taken from a glioma patient whose treatment included an IDH1 peptide vaccine. The receptors were sampled from a man between 25 and 39 years old with glioma. Some clones in this sample may be carry-over from other donors' samples.

The chain has TRBV5-1 and TRBJ1-3, with TRBD1 matching over 9 bases. The CDR3 length is 15 residues. V lost 0 bases to trimming and J lost 4 bases; unmatched junction nucleotides: 2. The germline CDR1 and CDR2 sequences are SGHRS and YFSETQ. CDR3 coding DNA: TGCGCCAGCAGCTTGGAGGGGACAGGGGGAAACACCATATATTTT. Translating gives CASSLEGTGGNTIYF.

This chain links TRBV5-4 with TRBJ2-3, with 7 bases lining up with TRBD1. The ends lost 5 bases at V and 4 bases at J; junction bases unmatched: 7. The CDR3 sequence is 14 residues long. Per germline, CDR1 SGHNT and CDR2 YYREEE (reference sequence). This CDR3 is CASRSGTAPDTQYF. The CDR3 nucleotides read TGTGCCAGCAGGTCCGGGACAGCTCCAGATACGCAGTATTTT.

This sequence joins TRBV6-6 and TRBJ2-1; D ambiguous. Trimming stripped 3 bases from V and 4 bases from J, with 13 bases between. This CDR3 contains 15 residues. Germline V CDR1 and CDR2: MNHNY, SVGAGI (reference sequence). CDR3 coding DNA: TGTGCCAGCAGTTATGGGCAGAGACCTTACAATGAGCAGTTCTTC. As protein: CASSYGQRPYNEQFF.

V usage is TRBV7-9 and J usage is TRBJ1-2; D possibly corresponds to TRBD1 (5 bases). The CDR3 loop spans 14 amino acids. Germline lookup yields CDR1 SEHNR and CDR2 FQNEAQ (reference sequence). The ends were cut back, 4 bases at V and 4 bases at J, with 13 bases in the middle. This CDR3 is CASSYGGYGYGYTF. In nucleotides, the CDR3 is TGTGCCAGCAGCTACGGGGGATATGGCTATGGCTACACCTTC.

The rearrangement joins TRBV15 to TRBJ1-1; D remains ambiguous. V was cut by 1 base and J by 1 base, with 10 bases left in between. The CDR3 extends over 15 amino acids. Germline V gene data show CDR1 as LNHNV and CDR2 as YYDKDF (reference sequence). The chain's CDR3 is CATSRGWVGNTEAFF. In DNA form, the CDR3 reads TGTGCCACCAGCAGAGGTTGGGTGGGGAACACTGAAGCTTTCTTT. Using reference TRBV15 and TRBJ1-1 for the parts outside the CDR3, the full variable domain is DAMVIQNPRYQVTQFGKPVTLSCSQTLNHNVMYWYQQKSSQAPKLLFHYYDKDFNNEADTPDNFQSRRPNTSFCFLDIRSPGLGDTAMYLCATSRGWVGNTEAFFGQGTRLTVV.

The rearrangement links TRBV7-9 to TRBJ1-1; the D is unclear. The CDR3 sequence is 12 residues long. Germline V gene sequence: CDR1 SEHNR, CDR2 FQNEAQ (reference sequence). With 1 base removed from V and 7 bases from J, the gap between germline ends came to 7 bases. The CDR3 sequence is CASSLGRGEAFF. The CDR3 region has the DNA TGTGCCAGCAGCTTAGGGCGGGGTGAAGCTTTCTTT.

V is TRBV6-1 and J is TRBJ2-3; 12 bases align to TRBD2. Germline loops: CDR1 MNHNS, CDR2 SASEGT. There are 16 residues in the CDR3. Trimming cost V 4 bases and J 5 bases; bases outside gene matches: 7. CDR3 protein: CASSALAGGRGDTQYF. The DNA of the CDR3 is TGTGCCAGCAGTGCTCTAGCGGGGGGGCGAGGAGATACGCAGTATTTT.

The CDR3 DNA is TGTGCCAGCAGTGATACGGCAGGGACAGGCTACACCTTC. Its translation is CASSDTAGTGYTF. This chain joins TRBV2 and TRBJ1-2; a possible D gene is TRBD1 (6 bases). With 3 bases removed from V and 8 bases from J, the gap between germline ends came to 13 bases. CDR1 is SNHLY and CDR2 is FYNNEI in the germline V gene. The CDR3 has 13 residues.

The chain joins TRBV10-3 to TRBJ1-2, with 7 bases fitting TRBD1. Germline V CDR1 and CDR2: ENHRY, SYGVKD. J lost 4 bases, V lost 7 bases, and 9 bases had no gene match. This CDR3 is built from 14 residues. The CDR3: CAIMKAGGAYGYTF. The CDR3 nucleotides read TGTGCCATCATGAAGGCAGGGGGAGCCTATGGCTACACCTTC.

The chain employs TRBV15 and TRBJ2-3; possibly TRBD1 for D (6 bases). The CDR3 has 13 amino acids. The V gene's germline CDR1 is LNHNV and CDR2 YYDKDF (reference sequence). V was trimmed by 3 bases and J by 3 bases, leaving 7 bases between them. Here the CDR3 DNA reads TGTGCCACCAGCAGGGGACAAACAGATACGCAGTATTTT. It is translated as CATSRGQTDTQYF.

This sequence joins TRBV5-6 and TRBJ2-3; D gene unclear. The CDR3 runs 13 residues. Deletions cut 6 bases from V and 4 bases from J, with 12 bases between. CDR1 and CDR2 from the germline V gene are SGHDT and YYEEEE. CDR3 loop: CASKVQNADTQYF. The DNA for the CDR3 is TGTGCCAGCAAGGTACAGAATGCAGATACGCAGTATTTT.

This chain uses TRBV5-4 with TRBJ1-1; D possibly corresponds to TRBD1 (6 bases). Trimming pared 0 bases from V and 3 bases from J, leaving 15 bases between. Germline V CDR1 and CDR2: SGHNT, YYREEE (reference sequence). The CDR3 covers 16 residues. CDR3 residues: CASSLEGRGSDTEAFF. The CDR3 DNA follows: TGTGCCAGCAGCTTGGAAGGCAGGGGTAGCGACACTGAAGCTTTCTTT.

The chain carries TRBV6-6 and TRBJ1-3; a possible D gene is TRBD1 (6 bases). The CDR3 extends over 15 amino acids. From germline, CDR1 is MNHNY and CDR2 SVGAGI (reference sequence). V gave up 7 bases and J gave up 0 bases, with 13 bases separating them. Here the CDR3 reads CASKLGHRSGNTIYF. Here the CDR3 DNA reads TGTGCCAGCAAACTGGGACATCGCTCTGGAAACACCATATATTTT.

This clone has a handful of counts. CDR3 sequence (DNA): TGTGCCATCAGTGAGTTGTCTTACAATGAGCAGTTCTTC. This sequence encodes CAISELSYNEQFF. The rearrangement uses TRBV10-3 and TRBJ2-1; D not certain. V was pared by 1 base and J by 4 bases, with 5 bases between. The germline V gene has CDR1 ENHRY and CDR2 SYGVKD. The CDR3 totals 13 residues.

The CDR3 region has the DNA TGTGCCAGTCAAGTCTTTCCAGGGGCTGAAGCTTTCTTT. Translating it yields CASQVFPGAEAFF. The rearrangement links TRBV6-1 to TRBJ1-1, with D perhaps TRBD1 (6 bases). Per germline, CDR1 MNHNS and CDR2 SASEGT. The CDR3 consists of 13 residues. Trimming pared 9 bases from V and 6 bases from J, leaving 17 bases between.

This chain connects TRBV30 to TRBJ2-7; 7 nucleotides line up with TRBD1. Germline-derived CDR1 and CDR2 are GTSNPN and SVGIG (reference sequence). The trim removed 3 bases at V and 12 bases at J, leaving 11 bases unmatched. The CDR3 sequence is 12 residues long. CDR3: CAWSPRTGFRYF. The CDR3, as DNA: TGTGCCTGGAGCCCCCGGACAGGATTTCGGTACTTC.

The chain is built from TRBV6-1 and TRBJ2-7, with D tentatively TRBD1 or TRBD2 (5 bases each). V lost 1 base and J lost 1, with 11 bases in between. Germline assignment: CDR1 MNHNS and CDR2 SASEGT. The CDR3 is 15 amino acids. The CDR3 nucleotides read TGTGCCAGCAGTGAAGGAGGGACGGCATCCTACGAGCAGTACTTC. This sequence encodes CASSEGGTASYEQYF.

This chain links TRBV7-9 with TRBJ1-6, with no clear D. Trimming took off 6 bases at V and 0 bases at J, with 9 bases between the two ends. There are 15 residues in the CDR3. Germline CDR1 reads SEHNR; CDR2 reads FQNEAQ (reference sequence). The CDR3 DNA reads TGTGCCAGCAGGGGTTCGAGCTCCTATAATTCACCCCTCCACTTT. As protein: CASRGSSSYNSPLHF. Complete variable domain (other parts from reference TRBV7-9 and TRBJ1-6): DTGVSQNPRHKITKRGQNVTFRCDPISEHNRLYWYRQTLGQGPEFLTYFQNEAQLEKSRLLSDRFSAERPKGSFSTLEIQRTEQGDSAMYLCASRGSSSYNSPLHFGNGTRLTVT.

The chain uses TRBV2 and TRBJ1-1; D gene unclear. CDR1 SNHLY and CDR2 FYNNEI come from the germline V gene. V was clipped by 2 bases and J by 0 bases, with 4 bases between them. This CDR3 is 13 amino acids long. CDR3 residues: CASSEWMNTEAFF. The CDR3 region has the DNA TGTGCCAGCAGTGAATGGATGAACACTGAAGCTTTCTTT.

The chain carries TRBV6-1 and TRBJ2-7; perhaps TRBD1 as D (5 bases). V was shortened by 3 bases and J by 2 bases, with 14 bases between the two germline ends. CDR3 length: 15 amino acids. Germline V CDR1 and CDR2: MNHNS, SASEGT. CDR3 amino acids: CASSDGAALAYEQYF. CDR3 in DNA: TGTGCCAGCAGTGATGGGGCAGCTCTAGCCTACGAGCAGTACTTC.

The CDR3: CATSIGLAGDTQYF. The CDR3 coding sequence is TGTGCCACCAGCATAGGACTAGCAGGGGATACGCAGTATTTT. This chain connects TRBV15 to TRBJ2-3, with 8 bases matching TRBD2. Germline V gene data show CDR1 as LNHNV and CDR2 as YYDKDF (reference sequence). CDR3 length: 14 residues. Germline trimming cut 4 bases from V and 6 bases from J; bases unmatched to any gene: 6.

The V call is TRBV7-9, the J call TRBJ2-3; D may be TRBD1 (5 bases). V dropped 5 bases and J dropped 0 bases, with 12 bases sitting between them. Germline loops: CDR1 SEHNR, CDR2 FQNEAQ (reference sequence). This CDR3 has 15 residues. CDR3 DNA: TGTGCCAGCAGCAAAGGACACGTTAGCACAGATACGCAGTATTTT. Its protein product is CASSKGHVSTDTQYF.

The gene calls are TRBV28 and TRBJ1-2; 9 bases agree with TRBD1. CDR3 length: 14 residues. Germline V gene sequence: CDR1 MDHEN, CDR2 SYDVKM. V lost 6 bases and J lost 6; bases outside the gene matches: 8. Written as DNA, the CDR3 is TGTGCCAGCAGGGTCTGGGACAGGGTTAATGGCTACACCTTC. This encodes CASRVWDRVNGYTF.

This chain connects TRBV7-9 to TRBJ2-7; 9 bases line up with TRBD1. Germline loops: CDR1 SEHNR, CDR2 FQNEAQ (reference sequence). The CDR3 length is 15 residues. The junction had 7 bases not matched to a gene; V was cut back by 4 bases and J by 3 bases. CDR3 sequence reads: CASSSNRDRVYEQYF. The CDR3 nucleotides read TGTGCCAGCAGCTCTAACCGGGACAGGGTCTACGAGCAGTACTTC.

The gene calls are TRBV30 and TRBJ1-2; TRBD1 is a possible D gene (5 bases). V shed 0 bases and J shed 8 bases, with 16 bases lying between them. Germline CDR1 is GTSNPN and CDR2 is SVGIG (reference sequence). The CDR3 consists of 14 residues. CDR3 sequence reads: CAWSVESGPRGYTF. CDR3 nucleotides: TGTGCCTGGAGTGTAGAATCAGGGCCTAGGGGCTACACCTTC.

This clone was seen a single time. V usage is TRBV9 and J usage is TRBJ2-1, with D possibly being TRBD2 (6 bases). CDR1 is SGDLS, CDR2 YYNGEE, per germline. Trimming shortened V by 2 bases and J by 6 bases, and 9 bases separated the two germline ends. The CDR3 is 13 residues long. The CDR3, as DNA: TGTGCCAGCAGCGTTTGGAGGGGCAATGAGCAGTTCTTC. Its protein is CASSVWRGNEQFF. The full variable domain, its missing parts supplied by reference TRBV9 and TRBJ2-1, is DSGVTQTPKHLITATGQRVTLRCSPRSGDLSVYWYQQSLDQGLQFLIQYYNGEERAKGNILERFSAQQFPDLHSELNLSSLELGDSALYFCASSVWRGNEQFFGPGTRLTVL.

This chain uses TRBV5-1 with TRBJ1-3; D is ambiguous. The germline V gene encodes CDR1 SGHRS and CDR2 YFSETQ. The V and J ends lost 4 bases and 2 bases respectively, with 16 bases between them. The CDR3 is 16 amino acids. In DNA form, the CDR3 reads TGCGCCAGCAGCGTGGATGACATTCGTACTGGAAACACCATATATTTT. This encodes CASSVDDIRTGNTIYF.

The chain carries TRBV27 and TRBJ2-5; 9 nucleotides agree with TRBD1. CDR1 MNHEY and CDR2 SMNVEV come from the germline V gene (reference sequence). J gave up 0 bases and V 6 bases, and 5 bases lay outside the gene matches. This CDR3 comprises 15 residues. In DNA form, the CDR3 reads TGTGCCAGCAGCCACAGGGGGCGTTACCAAGAGACCCAGTACTTC. It specifies CASSHRGRYQETQYF.

The V and J genes are TRBV27 and TRBJ2-7; the match to TRBD1 covers 8 bases. Unmatched junction bases numbered 16, after V lost 6 bases and J lost 3 bases. The V gene's germline CDR1 is MNHEY and CDR2 SMNVEV (reference sequence). The CDR3 is 17 amino acids. CDR3: CASSLRQGSWSIYEQYF. The CDR3 region has the DNA TGTGCCAGCAGCCTAAGACAGGGGTCGTGGTCGATCTACGAGCAGTACTTC.